This note documents a single TCR beta chain sequence. The data were obtained in a study of T cell responses to AZD1222 COVID-19 vaccine. Sequencing used immunoSEQ multiplex PCR; TCRdb keeps in-frame clones, though not all of them. In the table there are more than 150,000 clones, more than 80% of which are singletons. V was shortened by 6 bases and J by 5 bases, with 7 bases between the two germline ends. From germline, CDR1 is MNHEY and CDR2 SVGEGT. The CDR3 has 11 residues. The receptor was isolated from an adult in good health. The chain combines TRBV6-2 or TRBV6-3 with TRBJ1-1; no definite D call. Sample: peripheral blood, taken on day 0 of AZD1222 vaccination. CDR3 coding DNA: TGTGCCAGCAGCTATCAGACTGAAGCTTTCTTT. It yields the protein CASSYQTEAFF.